The 8 T cell receptor beta chains below come from one sample, sequenced in a study of response to subunit inactivated influenza vaccine. TCRdb reprocessed the RT-PCR reads with MiXCR, giving one entry per CDR3 protein. The profile covers roughly 160,000 distinct CDR3 sequences, with 9.5% to 12% appearing a single time and approximately 39% taken by the ten largest. The specimen was CD8+ T cells sorted from PBMCs, collected around 25 months after vaccination. These receptors were taken from a man aged 45-69 years who received an inactivated influenza vaccine.

This chain uses TRBV20-1 with TRBJ2-5; D is uncertain. CDR3 size: 15 residues. With 6 bases removed from V and 4 bases from J, the gap between germline ends came to 21 bases. Germline V gives CDR1 DFQATT, CDR2 SNEGSKA (reference sequence). The CDR3 reads CSAARESAVRETQYF. For the CDR3, the DNA is TGCAGTGCAGCGAGAGAATCCGCGGTCCGAGAGACCCAGTACTTC.

In this sample, this clonotype turned up a few times. The chain employs TRBV12-3 or TRBV12-4 and TRBJ1-5; 8 nucleotides agree with TRBD1. The J segment lost 0 bases and the V segment lost 3 bases, leaving 4 bases of the junction unmatched. The CDR3 consists of 16 residues. As DNA, the CDR3 is TGTGCCAGCAGTTTCGACAGGGGTTATAGCAATCAGCCCCAGCATTTT. Encoded protein: CASSFDRGYSNQPQHF.

The V call is TRBV7-9, the J call TRBJ2-2; D could derive from TRBD1 or TRBD2 (5 bases each). The germline CDR1 and CDR2 sequences are SEHNR and FQNEAQ (reference sequence). V dropped 4 bases and J dropped 0 bases, with 15 bases sitting between them. The CDR3 loop spans 17 amino acids. DNA of the CDR3: TGTGCCAGCAGCTCGACCTCCGGGGCTCCGAACACCGGGGAGCTGTTTTTT. As protein: CASSSTSGAPNTGELFF.

CDR3 sequence (DNA): TGTGCCATCAGTGAAGTAAGGGACCCCCGGCAGTACTTC. Translation: CAISEVRDPRQYF. This chain uses TRBV10-3 with TRBJ2-7; either TRBD1 or TRBD2 may supply D (5 bases each). CDR3 length equals 13 residues. Trimming removed 3 bases from V and 9 bases from J, with 15 bases in between. Germline loops: CDR1 ENHRY, CDR2 SYGVKD.

This chain connects TRBV2 to TRBJ2-6; D possibly matches TRBD1 or TRBD2 (5 bases each). The CDR3 has 15 amino acids. The germline CDR1 and CDR2 sequences are SNHLY and FYNNEI. V dropped 2 bases and J dropped 2 bases, with 7 bases sitting between them. The CDR3 protein is CASSEWDPGANVLTF. The DNA for the CDR3 is TGTGCCAGCAGTGAATGGGACCCTGGGGCCAACGTCCTGACTTTC.

V and J are TRBV6-1 and TRBJ2-4; D gene unclear. The CDR3 totals 15 residues. CDR1 is MNHNS and CDR2 is SASEGT in the germline V gene. Trimming stripped 6 bases from V and 0 bases from J, with 12 bases between. The CDR3 DNA reads TGTGCCAGCAGCCAAGCTGGGCTAGCCAAAAACATTCAGTACTTC. Residues: CASSQAGLAKNIQYF.

This clonotype appeared many times. The rearrangement uses TRBV4-3 and TRBJ1-5; the match to TRBD1 covers 11 bases. CDR1 LGHNA and CDR2 YSLEER come from the germline V gene. V shed 1 base and J 6 bases; nucleotides not matched to a gene: 2. This CDR3 spans 15 amino acids. CDR3 sequence reads: CASSQGTGGFQPQHF. The CDR3 DNA reads as TGCGCCAGCAGCCAAGGGACAGGGGGCTTTCAGCCCCAGCATTTT.

The rearrangement links TRBV21-1 to TRBJ1-5; TRBD1, as called in the table, went unchecked against the DNA. TRBV21-1 is a listed pseudogene. This CDR3 comprises 12 residues. In nucleotides, the CDR3 is TGTGCCAGCTCAGGGGGGGATCAGCCCCAGCATTTT. This codes for CASSGGDQPQHF.